The 14 T cell receptor beta chains below all came from one sample that was sequenced in a study of early T cells in non-severe SARS-CoV-2 infection (TCRdb year 2021). The library was produced with 5' RACE. The run used a NextSeq 500. TCRdb handled the public reads itself, with Q25 trimming in fastp and clone calling in MiXCR, and kept productive beta chains. Every distinct CDR3 protein forms one entry, paired with its most common genes and DNA. This sample has roughly 40,000 distinct CDR3 sequences in its table, and around 6.3% of those were observed once. The leading ten clones occupy over 4.5% of the sample. The sample consisted of whole blood. The receptor set was obtained from an adult who was a healthcare worker with PCR-confirmed SARS-CoV-2 infection or an uninfected control (not recorded which).

Points on this clonotype: One junction end does not reproduce the germline sequence, and a read error may be involved. The genes are TRBV7-8 and TRBJ2-7; 7 bases map to TRBD1. The CDR3 runs 13 residues. The germline CDR1 and CDR2 sequences are SGHVS and FQNEAQ. The chain's CDR3 is CASSPRGSHEQYF. CDR3 nucleotides: TGCGCCAGCAGCCCCAGGGGGTCCCACGAGCAGTACTTC. The whole variable domain, remainder taken from reference TRBV7-8 and TRBJ2-7, is GAGVSQSPRYKVAKRGQDVALRCDPISGHVSLFWYQQALGQGPEFLTYFQNEAQLDKSGLPSDRFFAERPEGSVSTLKIQRTQQEDSAVYLCASSPRGSHEQYFGPGTRLTVT.

This clonotype was seen repeatedly, ten times or more. The chain combines TRBV6-6 with TRBJ2-1; TRBD2 agrees at 10 bases. The CDR3 contains 16 residues. Germline V gene sequence: CDR1 MNHNY, CDR2 SVGAGI (reference sequence). The trim removed 2 bases at V and 4 bases at J, leaving 5 bases unmatched. The CDR3 DNA sequence: TGTGCCAGCAGTTACGCCTCTAGCGGGAGTTACAATGAGCAGTTCTTC. This codes for CASSYASSGSYNEQFF.

This clonotype turned up a few times. The genes are TRBV11-2 and TRBJ2-1; TRBD1 matches 8 bases. Looked up from germline, CDR1 is SGHAT and CDR2 is FQNNGV. V gave up 5 bases and J gave up 6 bases; unmatched junction bases: 18. The CDR3 contains 18 residues. CDR3 nucleotide sequence: TGTGCCAGCAGCACAAGTAGGTGGGGGCCAGGGGGCCGCAATGAGCAGTTCTTC. Translation gives CASSTSRWGPGGRNEQFF.

This chain connects TRBV7-9 to TRBJ2-1; 11 nucleotides match TRBD2. Trimming at V came to 3 bases and at J to 6 bases, leaving 4 bases not matched to a gene. Germline V lookup: CDR1 SEHNR, CDR2 FQNEAQ (reference sequence). This CDR3 is 15 amino acids long. This CDR3 is CASSFSGRDINEQFF. The CDR3 coding sequence is TGTGCCAGCAGCTTTAGCGGGAGGGACATCAATGAGCAGTTCTTC.

The sample holds a few counts of this clonotype. V is TRBV6-6 and J is TRBJ1-6; D is uncertain. V shed 6 bases and J shed 0 bases, with 9 bases lying between them. Germline V lookup: CDR1 MNHNY, CDR2 SVGAGI (reference sequence). CDR3 length equals 15 residues. CDR3 in amino acids: CASSPAVSYNSPLHF. CDR3 bases: TGTGCCAGCAGCCCCGCGGTCTCCTATAATTCACCCCTCCACTTT.

As DNA, the CDR3 is TGTGCCAGCAGTTTGGACAGAACCTATAATTCACCCCTCCACTTT. Protein product: CASSLDRTYNSPLHF. V usage is TRBV27 and J usage is TRBJ1-6, with D perhaps TRBD1 (6 bases). The CDR3 is 15 amino acids. V was shortened by 3 bases and J by 2 bases, with 8 bases between the two germline ends. Germline V gene data show CDR1 as MNHEY and CDR2 as SMNVEV (reference sequence).

This clonotype has at least ten counts. The genes are TRBV4-1 and TRBJ2-1; D perhaps matches TRBD1 (5 bases). Germline V gives CDR1 MGHRA, CDR2 YSYEKL. The CDR3 sequence is 18 residues long. V lost 1 base and J 5 bases, leaving 21 bases between the germline ends. The CDR3 coding sequence is TGCGCCAGCAGCCAAGCGGGCAGACGGGCAGGGCGGAACAATGAGCAGTTCTTC. Translation gives CASSQAGRRAGRNNEQFF.

The sample holds many counts of this clonotype. This chain links TRBV7-6 with TRBJ2-3; D is unresolved. The germline gives CDR1 SGHVS, CDR2 FNYEAQ. The CDR3 sequence is 13 residues long. Trimming left V 5 bases short and J 6 bases short, with 12 bases between. This CDR3 is CASSTKVLDTQYF. CDR3 in DNA: TGTGCCAGCAGCACGAAGGTCTTGGATACGCAGTATTTT. Drawing the rest from reference TRBV7-6 and TRBJ2-3, the complete variable domain is GAGVSQSPRYKVTKRGQDVALRCDPISGHVSLYWYRQALGQGPEFLTYFNYEAQQDKSGLPNDRFSAERPEGSISTLTIQRTEQRDSAMYRCASSTKVLDTQYFGPGTRLTVL.

As regards this clonotype: This may be a read error: a much more frequent sequence differs by one nucleotide. The rearrangement links TRBV18 to TRBJ1-2; D may be TRBD1 (5 bases). The CDR3 totals 15 residues. From germline, CDR1 is KGHSH and CDR2 LQKENI. This chain's CDR3 is CASSPGAIVHYGYAF. DNA for the CDR3: TGTGCCAGCTCACCAGGGGCAATAGTTCACTATGGCTACGCCTTC. Supplemented by reference TRBV18 and TRBJ1-2, the full variable domain reads NAGVMQNPRHLVRRRGQEARLRCSPMKGHSHVYWYRQLPEEGLKFMVYLQKENIIDESGMPKERFSAEFPKEGPSILRIQQVVRGDSAAYFCASSPGAIVHYGYAFGSGTRLTVV.

This clonotype appeared a few times. This chain joins TRBV28 and TRBJ2-7, with D possibly being TRBD2 (6 bases). Trimming removed 5 bases at V and 4 bases at J, with 15 bases between. The germline gives CDR1 MDHEN, CDR2 SYDVKM. CDR3 length equals 14 residues. The CDR3 region is CASSPSGLSYEQYF. The CDR3 nucleotides are TGTGCCAGCAGTCCCTCGGGACTGTCTTACGAGCAGTACTTC.

The rearrangement joins TRBV12-3 or TRBV12-4 to TRBJ2-1, with 16 bases matching TRBD2. With 6 bases clipped from V and 6 bases from J, the junction kept 14 bases outside the gene matches. CDR3 size: 19 residues. CDR3 bases: TGTGCCAGCAGAGGGGATACCGGGACTAGCGGGAGGGCCGGCAATGAGCAGTTCTTC. Protein product: CASRGDTGTSGRAGNEQFF.

The chain uses TRBV2 and TRBJ2-5; TRBD2 matches at 14 bases. Germline V gene sequence: CDR1 SNHLY, CDR2 FYNNEI. CDR3 length: 14 amino acids. The V segment lost 6 bases and the J segment 4 bases; nucleotides outside the gene matches: 1. The CDR3 sequence: CASRTSGRVETQYF. As DNA, the CDR3 is TGTGCCAGCAGGACTAGCGGGAGGGTAGAGACCCAGTACTTC.

V usage is TRBV20-1 and J usage is TRBJ2-7; 7 bases are shared with TRBD1. Germline CDR1 DFQATT, CDR2 SNEGSKA (reference sequence). Trimming removed 0 bases from V and 5 bases from J; junction bases left unmatched: 7. The CDR3 is 14 residues long. CDR3 nucleotide sequence: TGCAGTGCTAGAGACCGAATACAGGGGCACGAGCAGTACTTC. It codes for CSARDRIQGHEQYF.

This clonotype was observed a handful of times. One junction end disagrees with the germline gene, perhaps due to a read error. V usage is TRBV11-2 and J usage is TRBJ2-5; 9 nucleotides agree with TRBD2. Germline CDR1 and CDR2: SGHAT and FQNNGV. CDR3 length equals 15 residues. The chain's CDR3 is CVSSARTSAKETQYF. The CDR3 coding sequence is TGTGTCAGCAGCGCCAGGACTAGCGCAAAAGAGACCCAGTACTTC.